What follows is one T cell receptor beta chain and its context. Its antigen is currently unknown. Patients with a history of autoimmune disease or on systemic immunosuppression were excluded. The CDR3 extends over 15 amino acids. Germline V CDR1 and CDR2: MGHRA, YSYEKL. This sample is part of a study of OX40 agonist ivuxolimab in advanced cancers. Study information: Patients received intravenous ivuxolimab every 2 weeks at 0.01 to 10 mg/kg.

Measured with immunoSEQ multiplex PCR; TCRdb has only the in-frame clones, and not every one. The sample has tens of thousands of clones, roughly 89% seen once. Study-wide findings and caveats: Clones of CD4+ and CD8+ blood T cells grew by week 6 at doses of 0.1 to 3.0 mg/kg. The antigen specificity of the peripheral T cells (those that were expanded) was not determined.

The material was CD4+ or CD8+ T cells sorted from blood, obtained in a trial of the OX40 agonist ivuxolimab. The chain employs TRBV4-1 and TRBJ2-5, with 8 bases lining up with TRBD1. The J call may be faulty, since TRBJ2-7 better matches the DNA end. This receptor was identified in an adult with an advanced solid tumor such as melanoma, head and neck, liver or kidney cancer. The CDR3 protein is CASSQEAGQGYEQYF. As DNA, the CDR3 is TGCGCCAGCAGCCAAGAAGCCGGACAGGGCTACGAGCAGTACTTC.